This T cell receptor (beta chain) stems from a study of PD-L1 blockade in urothelial cancer. The time point: pretreatment peripheral blood. Synthetic spike-ins, TCR analog templates, were added into each PCR. Data came from immunoSEQ multiplex PCR; TCRdb stores just in-frame clones and leaves some out. The data hold around 57,000 clones, with 70% to 90% observed a single time. Looked up from germline, CDR1 is MGHRA and CDR2 is YSYEKL. This CDR3 comprises 15 residues. The V and J ends lost 0 bases and 4 bases respectively, with 10 bases between them. This receptor was taken from a man in his 70s with urothelial cancer. Sequencing was performed on PBMCs, taken around atezolizumab (anti-PD-L1) treatment. The chain joins TRBV4-1 to TRBJ2-1; D gene uncertain. CDR3 nucleotides: TGCGCCAGCAGCCAAGACACCACGAGTTACAATGAGCAGTTCTTC. This encodes CASSQDTTSYNEQFF.